These 8 T cell receptor beta chains were all obtained from the same sample, sequenced in a study of Ad26.COV2.S vaccination and SARS-CoV-2 variants. The sample's treatment: approximately 18 received Ad26.COV2.S at low or high dose, single or two shots; several received placebo; per-sample allocation not given. The samples were gathered on day 63 after the first injection of vaccine or placebo. This table comes from immunoSEQ multiplex PCR, and its TCRdb copy is limited to in-frame clones, with some not included. The data contain about 390,000 clones, about 85% of them singletons. The sequencing used peripheral blood, collected in a trial of Ad26.COV2.S vaccine versus placebo. All receptors come from a person aged 18 to 65 who received the Ad26.COV2.S COVID-19 vaccine or a placebo.

The chain joins TRBV7-2 to TRBJ1-2; D is unclear. The CDR3 has 15 residues. The V gene lost 6 bases and the J gene lost 6 bases, with 20 bases spanning the gap. From germline, CDR1 is SGHTA and CDR2 FQGNSA. Written as DNA, the CDR3 is TGTGCCAGCAGTACGGACCGCACTCGTTCGGATGGCTACACCTTC. It is translated as CASSTDRTRSDGYTF.

CDR3 amino acids: CASSRGALERNTGELFF. The CDR3, as DNA: TGTGCCAGTAGTAGGGGGGCGTTAGAAAGGAACACCGGGGAGCTGTTTTTT. The chain joins TRBV19 to TRBJ2-2; TRBD1 or TRBD2 may be the D gene (6 bases each). The CDR3 extends over 17 amino acids. Germline lookup yields CDR1 LNHDA and CDR2 SQIVND (reference sequence). V shed 4 bases and J shed 1 base, with 16 bases lying between them.

The chain uses TRBV3-1 (or the pseudogene TRBV3-2) and TRBJ2-4, with D unclear. V was pared by 0 bases and J by 0 bases, with 6 bases between. Looked up from germline, CDR1 is LGHDT and CDR2 is YNNKEL (reference sequence). The CDR3 sequence is 15 residues long. CDR3 coding DNA: TGTGCCAGCAGCCAAGATGTCCTAGCCAAAAACATTCAGTACTTC. This encodes CASSQDVLAKNIQYF.

The rearrangement joins TRBV4-1 to TRBJ1-6, with a tentative D call TRBD1 (6 bases). The CDR3 runs 17 residues. Per the germline V gene, CDR1 is MGHRA and CDR2 is YSYEKL. V lost 5 bases and J lost 7, with 21 bases in between. CDR3 in DNA: TGCGCCAGCAGCGTCCTCGGCCGGGGGGCTCAGAATTCACCCCTCCACTTT. Its protein is CASSVLGRGAQNSPLHF.

The chain links TRBV6-5 to TRBJ1-1; the D is unclear. CDR1 and CDR2 (germline): MNHEY, SVGAGI. V lost 7 bases and J 4 bases, leaving 10 bases between the germline ends. The CDR3 has 12 residues. The CDR3 DNA sequence: TGTGCCAGCACAAGAGGCTTCACTGAAGCTTTCTTT. This codes for CASTRGFTEAFF.

Of note for this clone: This sample also contains other DNA sequences that code for the same CDR3. The V and J genes are TRBV27 and TRBJ1-1; no definite D call. Germline V gene data show CDR1 as MNHEY and CDR2 as SMNVEV (reference sequence). The CDR3 runs 13 residues. V was shortened by 4 bases and J by 3 bases, with 9 bases between the two germline ends. The CDR3 reads CASSSRVDTEAFF. The CDR3 DNA reads as TGTGCCAGCAGTTCCCGAGTGGACACTGAAGCTTTCTTT.

As to this clone: Other DNA variants within this sample encode the same CDR3. The rearrangement joins TRBV10-3 to TRBJ2-7; no clear D gene. The CDR3 is 11 residues long. Germline CDR1 ENHRY, CDR2 SYGVKD. The ends were cut back, 2 bases at V and 4 bases at J, with 3 bases in the middle. The CDR3 region has the DNA TGTGCCATCAGTGAGGCGTACGAGCAGTACTTC. Its protein is CAISEAYEQYF.

This clone has a single count. The gene calls are TRBV3-1 (or the pseudogene TRBV3-2) and TRBJ1-2, with TRBD1 as a possible D gene (5 bases). The CDR3 contains 16 residues. Germline V CDR1 and CDR2: LGHDT, YNNKEL (reference sequence). V dropped 2 bases and J dropped 4 bases, with 17 bases sitting between them. The CDR3 DNA is TGTGCCAGCAGCCAACCGCGACCGGCAGGGCCCTATGGCTACACCTTC. Amino acid sequence: CASSQPRPAGPYGYTF.